The rows below give T cell receptor beta chains drawn from one sample of a study of blood T cell repertoires in COVID-19. Using immunoSEQ multiplex PCR, the repertoire was profiled, and TCRdb retains in-frame clones only, with some absent. The data contain about 170,000 clones, roughly 80% of them singletons. The sequencing input was peripheral blood. The receptors stem from a man in his 70s with acute or convalescent COVID-19. CDR3s include the opening cysteine and the closing phenylalanine or tryptophan. The D gene is left open where the match is weak. Some rows have no size entry. The others give once, few or many, or a class for an expanded clone.

V	J	size	D	CDR3	DNA
TRBV25-1	TRBJ1-5	few	-	CASSREGNQPQHF	TGTGCCAGCAGTAGAGAGGGCAATCAGCCCCAGCATTTT
TRBV4-1	TRBJ1-2	-	-	CASSQDEIPTAYGYTF	TGCGCCAGCAGCCAAGACGAGATCCCCACCGCCTATGGCTACACCTTC
TRBV5-1	TRBJ2-2	-	-	CASSLDQNTGELFF	TGCGCCAGCAGCCTGGATCAGAACACCGGGGAGCTGTTTTTT
TRBV11-3	TRBJ2-7	few	TRBD2	CASSLLAGGSHEQYF	TGTGCCAGCAGCTTGCTAGCGGGAGGAAGCCACGAGCAGTACTTC
TRBV7-4	TRBJ2-7	-	TRBD2	CASRRQGLAGGPTGSYEQYF	TGTGCCAGCAGAAGACAGGGACTAGCGGGAGGGCCCACAGGTTCCTACGAGCAGTACTTC
TRBV29-1	TRBJ2-3	few	-	CSVGPSTDTQYF	TGCAGCGTTGGGCCCAGCACAGATACGCAGTATTTT
TRBV7-9	TRBJ2-3	-	-	CASSFRQGRTDTQYF	TGTGCCAGCAGCTTCCGTCAGGGGCGGACAGATACGCAGTATTTT
TRBV5-6	TRBJ2-3	-	TRBD1	CASSLRDRVGTDTQYF	TGTGCCAGCAGCTTAAGAGACAGGGTAGGCACAGATACGCAGTATTTT
TRBV27	TRBJ1-4	-	-	CASSLSVLGRFNEKLFF	TGTGCCAGCAGTTTATCGGTTTTGGGCCGCTTTAATGAAAAACTGTTTTTT
TRBV6-5	TRBJ1-2	-	-	CASRRPLQTEGGYTF	TGTGCCAGCCGGAGGCCTCTGCAAACAGAAGGAGGCTACACCTTC
TRBV5-1	TRBJ2-1	-	TRBD2	CASSLVAGVTSNEQFF	TGCGCCAGCAGCTTGGTAGCGGGGGTCACCTCCAATGAGCAGTTCTTC
TRBV5-1	TRBJ2-3	-	-	CASSFGGGDTQYF	TGCGCCAGCAGCTTTGGGGGAGGAGATACGCAGTATTTT
TRBV25-1	TRBJ1-2	-	TRBD1	CASSEPGTGVGGYTF	TGTGCCAGCAGTGAACCCGGGACAGGCGTCGGTGGCTACACCTTC
TRBV3-1/TRBV3-2	TRBJ2-1	-	TRBD2	CASSPGTSGYNEQFF	TGTGCCAGCAGCCCCGGGACTAGCGGGTACAATGAGCAGTTCTTC
TRBV11-2	TRBJ1-5	-	-	CASSLGLSSNQPQHF	TGTGCCAGCAGCTTGGGACTTTCTAGCAATCAGCCCCAGCATTTT
TRBV7-3	TRBJ2-5	-	-	CASSPTRAGKETQYF	TGTGCCAGCAGCCCAACAAGGGCGGGGAAAGAGACCCAGTACTTC
TRBV2	TRBJ2-5	once	-	CASSDGVLGETQYF	TGTGCCAGCAGTGACGGAGTCCTCGGAGAGACCCAGTACTTC
TRBV27	TRBJ2-7	-	TRBD2	CASSFAGGIPSYEQYF	TGTGCCAGCAGTTTCGCGGGAGGGATCCCCTCCTACGAGCAGTACTTC
TRBV19	TRBJ2-4	once	TRBD1	CASSRPTGGGTIQYF	TGTGCCAGTAGTAGACCGACAGGGGGAGGAACCATTCAGTACTTC
TRBV18	TRBJ2-3	-	-	CASSGLTFTDTQYF	TGTGCCAGCTCCGGACTTACCTTCACAGATACGCAGTATTTT
TRBV9	TRBJ2-5	few	TRBD1	CASSAPRTGDDYQETQYF	TGTGCCAGCAGCGCCCCCCGGACAGGGGACGACTATCAAGAGACCCAGTACTTC
TRBV5-1	TRBJ1-1	few	TRBD1	CASSRGDSNTEAFF	TGCGCCAGCTCCAGGGGGGATTCGAACACTGAAGCTTTCTTT
TRBV4-1	TRBJ2-3	-	TRBD2	CASSQEWTSGVVDTQYF	TGCGCCAGCAGCCAAGAGTGGACTAGCGGGGTGGTCGATACGCAGTATTTT
TRBV5-1	TRBJ1-3	-	-	CASSLSGYGNTIYF	TGCGCCAGCAGCTTGTCGGGGTACGGAAACACCATATATTTT
TRBV5-1	TRBJ1-4	-	-	CASSLRQDEKLFF	TGCGCCAGCAGCCTGAGGCAAGATGAAAAACTGTTTTTT
TRBV11-2	TRBJ2-5	-	-	CASTRGGTQYF	TGTGCCAGCACCCGGGGTGGGACCCAGTACTTC
TRBV3-1/TRBV3-2	TRBJ1-4	-	TRBD1	CASSPGTGYEKLFF	TGTGCCAGCAGCCCCGGGACAGGGTATGAAAAACTGTTTTTT
TRBV18	TRBJ1-5	-	-	CASSLNQDYQPQHF	TGTGCCAGCTCACTCAACCAGGATTATCAGCCCCAGCATTTT
TRBV27	TRBJ2-5	-	TRBD2	CASSPGLAGAQRKETQYF	TGTGCCAGCAGTCCTGGACTAGCGGGGGCCCAACGAAAGGAGACCCAGTACTTC
TRBV9	TRBJ2-1	once	TRBD2	CASSVGLAGDYNEQFF	TGTGCCAGCAGCGTAGGACTAGCGGGAGACTACAATGAGCAGTTCTTC
TRBV18	TRBJ2-3	-	TRBD2	CASSQGTSGGTTDTQYF	TGTGCCAGCTCACAGGGGACTAGCGGGGGGACCACAGATACGCAGTATTTT
TRBV7-8	TRBJ2-1	-	TRBD2	CASSSGLAFDNEQFF	TGTGCCAGCAGCTCCGGACTAGCGTTTGACAATGAGCAGTTCTTC
TRBV3-1/TRBV3-2	TRBJ2-1	-	TRBD2	CASSQGLGSYNEQFF	TGTGCCAGCAGCCAGGGACTAGGCTCCTACAATGAGCAGTTCTTC
TRBV19	TRBJ1-4	-	TRBD1	CASSDWRDRVYEKLFF	TGTGCCAGTTCTGACTGGCGGGACAGGGTTTATGAAAAACTGTTTTTT
TRBV9	TRBJ2-3	-	TRBD2	CASSVVGLAGDTDTQYF	TGTGCCAGCAGCGTAGTGGGGCTAGCGGGAGATACAGATACGCAGTATTTT
TRBV30	TRBJ2-7	once	TRBD2	CAWSVGSSGTYEQYF	TGTGCCTGGAGTGTAGGTTCTAGCGGGACCTACGAGCAGTACTTC
TRBV19	TRBJ2-7	-	TRBD2	CASSSRAGRLSYEQYF	TGTGCCAGTAGTTCCCGAGCCGGGAGGCTGTCCTACGAGCAGTACTTC
TRBV15	TRBJ2-2	-	TRBD1	CATSRDPPLLTGPNTGELFF	TGTGCCACCAGCAGAGATCCCCCTTTACTGACAGGGCCGAACACCGGGGAGCTGTTTTTT
TRBV7-2	TRBJ2-3	-	-	CASSTTTSTDTQYF	TGTGCCAGCAGCACAACGACTAGCACAGATACGCAGTATTTT
TRBV27	TRBJ2-7	-	TRBD2	CASRATGGVSYEQYF	TGTGCCAGCAGGGCGACGGGGGGGGTCTCCTACGAGCAGTACTTC
TRBV27	TRBJ1-1	once	TRBD1	CASSSTGGPLPNTEAFF	TGTGCCAGCAGTTCCACAGGGGGCCCCTTACCGAACACTGAAGCTTTCTTT
TRBV7-8	TRBJ1-1	-	-	CASSLPLQGTEAFF	TGTGCCAGCAGCTTACCGCTGCAGGGTACTGAAGCTTTCTTT
TRBV24-1	TRBJ1-5	-	-	CATSVTGSNQPQHF	TGTGCCACCAGTGTTACAGGGAGCAATCAGCCCCAGCATTTT
TRBV6-5	TRBJ1-6	-	-	CASNRYSYNSPLHF	TGTGCCAGCAACCGGTACTCGTATAATTCACCCCTCCACTTT
TRBV30	TRBJ1-3	many	TRBD1	CAWTAGTGASGNTIYF	TGTGCCTGGACCGCCGGGACAGGGGCCTCTGGAAACACCATATATTTT
TRBV19	TRBJ1-1	-	-	CASSWGGTEAFF	TGTGCCAGTAGTTGGGGGGGCACTGAAGCTTTCTTT
TRBV9	TRBJ2-2	-	-	CASSVNKGSNTGELFF	TGTGCCAGCAGCGTAAATAAGGGGTCGAACACCGGGGAGCTGTTTTTT
TRBV18	TRBJ2-1	once	-	CASSPLSYNEQFF	TGTGCCAGCTCCCCCTTATCGTACAATGAGCAGTTCTTC